Each of the 24 T cell receptor beta chains below was sequenced from the same sample in a study of shared clonotypes between healthy human individuals. Using immunoSEQ multiplex PCR, the repertoire was profiled, and TCRdb retains in-frame clones only, with some absent. The sample has about 1.1 million clones, around 77% seen once. The specimen sequenced was memory CD4+ T cells from PBMCs. Subset described: CD45RA-negative fraction. These receptors were taken from a man between 18 and 29 years old in good health. Some clones in this sample may be carry-over from other donors' samples.

The J gene is TRBJ1-5, the V gene TRBV7-9, with D unresolved. The V gene's germline CDR1 is SEHNR and CDR2 FQNEAQ (reference sequence). With 1 base removed from V and 5 bases from J, the gap between germline ends came to 12 bases. The CDR3 spans 15 residues. CDR3 in amino acids: CASSLGGGFHQPQHF. The CDR3 nucleotides read TGTGCCAGCAGCTTAGGGGGAGGATTTCATCAGCCCCAGCATTTT.

This chain joins TRBV28 and TRBJ1-1, with TRBD1 matching 12 bases. The CDR3 totals 17 residues. Per germline, CDR1 MDHEN and CDR2 SYDVKM. V was clipped by 6 bases and J by 7 bases; unmatched bases: 15. The CDR3 DNA reads TGTGCCAGCAGCCCAGCGGGGACAGGGGGCAACGTGGATGAAGCTTTCTTT. Its translation: CASSPAGTGGNVDEAFF. The variable domain in full, with the rest retrieved from reference TRBV28 and TRBJ1-1, is DVKVTQSSRYLVKRTGEKVFLECVQDMDHENMFWYRQDPGLGLRLIYFSYDVKMKEKGDIPEGYSVSREKKERFSLILESASTNQTSMYLCASSPAGTGGNVDEAFFGQGTRLTVV.

The V gene is TRBV11-2, the J gene TRBJ2-7; D gene unclear. Germline CDR1 SGHAT, CDR2 FQNNGV. CDR3 length equals 15 residues. Trimming stripped 3 bases from V and 3 bases from J, with 15 bases between. CDR3: CASSFSRGPHYEQYF. CDR3 bases: TGTGCCAGCAGCTTTTCCCGTGGGCCCCACTACGAGCAGTACTTC.

The chain carries TRBV4-3 and TRBJ2-2; no reliable D call. V lost 3 bases, J lost 4 bases, and 21 bases lay in between. Germline loops: CDR1 LGHNA, CDR2 YSLEER. The CDR3 is 18 amino acids. The CDR3 DNA sequence: TGCGCCAGCAGCCATTCCCGTGCCGGGTCCTCATTCACCGGGGAGCTGTTTTTT. Encoded protein: CASSHSRAGSSFTGELFF.

The chain links TRBV5-1 to TRBJ1-2; D uncertain. Trimming removed 3 bases from V and 4 bases from J, with 13 bases in between. CDR1 SGHRS and CDR2 YFSETQ come from the germline V gene. CDR3 length: 14 residues. The CDR3 nucleotides read TGCGCCAGCAGCTCAACCAGGCCCCTCTATGGCTACACCTTC. Amino acids: CASSSTRPLYGYTF.

The chain carries TRBV18 and TRBJ2-1, with D perhaps TRBD1 (6 bases). The CDR3 consists of 15 residues. The germline V gene encodes CDR1 KGHSH and CDR2 LQKENI. V was shortened by 6 bases and J by 0 bases, with 12 bases between the two germline ends. CDR3 in amino acids: CASSPDRHSYNEQFF. The CDR3 coding sequence is TGTGCCAGCTCTCCGGACAGACACTCCTACAATGAGCAGTTCTTC.

This chain links TRBV7-3 with TRBJ2-1, with a tentative D call TRBD1 (5 bases). From germline, CDR1 is SGHTA and CDR2 FQGTGA. Trimming shortened V by 0 bases and J by 15 bases, and 12 bases separated the two germline ends. The CDR3 runs to 12 residues. CDR3 DNA: TGTGCCAGCAGCTTAACAGGGGCCCGACGGTTCTTC. Its protein product is CASSLTGARRFF.

This clone was found many times. The V call is TRBV5-1, the J call TRBJ1-5; D perhaps matches TRBD1 (6 bases). V was pared by 10 bases and J by 3 bases, with 14 bases between. The CDR3 extends over 13 amino acids. The V gene's germline CDR1 is SGHRS and CDR2 YFSETQ. The CDR3 sequence: CAGGAHFNQPQHF. The CDR3 DNA reads as TGCGCCGGGGGGGCCCATTTCAATCAGCCCCAGCATTTT.

The V and J genes are TRBV12-5 and TRBJ2-2; D is possibly TRBD2 (6 bases). This CDR3 region has 16 residues. The germline V and J ends were trimmed by 1 base and 1 base, with 10 bases remaining between them. The V gene's germline CDR1 is LGHNT and CDR2 FRNRAP. The CDR3 protein is CASGLAEGLNTGELFF. The CDR3 region has the DNA TGTGCTAGTGGTTTGGCAGAGGGACTGAACACCGGGGAGCTGTTTTTT.

The chain recombines TRBV30 with TRBJ1-4; D remains unclear. Trimming removed 2 bases at V and 9 bases at J, with 10 bases between. Germline V lookup: CDR1 GTSNPN, CDR2 SVGIG (reference sequence). The CDR3 totals 12 residues. The CDR3 loop reads CAWSSREQKLFF. In DNA form, the CDR3 reads TGTGCCTGGAGTAGTAGAGAACAAAAACTGTTTTTT.

V gene TRBV28 combines with J gene TRBJ1-6, with a possible D match to TRBD1 (6 bases). Trimming shortened V by 7 bases and J by 6 bases, and 7 bases separated the two germline ends. The CDR3 has 12 residues. CDR1 and CDR2 (germline): MDHEN, SYDVKM. This chain's CDR3 is CASNRANSPLHF. The CDR3 nucleotides read TGTGCCAGCAACAGGGCTAATTCACCCCTCCACTTT.

This clone was detected only once. The chain links TRBV7-3 to TRBJ2-7; a possible D gene is TRBD1 (6 bases). CDR3 length equals 15 residues. CDR1 and CDR2 (germline): SGHTA, FQGTGA. V lost 3 bases, J lost 3 bases, and 15 bases lay in between. The CDR3 protein is CASSFGPGQNYEQYF. CDR3 nucleotides: TGTGCCAGCAGCTTCGGACCGGGACAAAACTACGAGCAGTACTTC.

The J gene is TRBJ2-5, the V gene TRBV5-3, with D hard to call. TRBV5-3 is given ORF status, its function remaining uncertain. CDR3 size: 16 residues. The V and J ends lost 6 bases and 5 bases respectively, with 23 bases between them. For the CDR3, the DNA is TGTGCCAGAACAAAGGCCAGCCCGGGCGATTTCGAGACCCAGTACTTC. It encodes CARTKASPGDFETQYF.

This sequence joins TRBV28 and TRBJ2-7, with 10 bases aligning to TRBD2. The CDR3 spans 17 residues. V trimming: 3 bases; J trimming: 1 base; junction bases outside the gene matches: 9. Looked up from germline, CDR1 is MDHEN and CDR2 is SYDVKM. This CDR3 is CASSFMLGLATSYEQYF. CDR3 nucleotide sequence: TGTGCCAGCAGTTTTATGTTGGGACTAGCGACATCCTACGAGCAGTACTTC.

This rearrangement joins TRBV19 to TRBJ2-3; D is perhaps TRBD2 (6 bases). Trimming cost V 7 bases and J 3 bases, with 14 bases left between them. The CDR3 loop spans 14 amino acids. Per the germline V gene, CDR1 is LNHDA and CDR2 is SQIVND (reference sequence). CDR3: CASIGPSGTDTQYF. CDR3 bases: TGTGCCAGTATCGGTCCGAGCGGGACAGATACGCAGTATTTT.

This sequence joins TRBV6-6 and TRBJ1-3, with a weak D call TRBD1 (6 bases). V lost 0 bases to trimming and J lost 6 bases, with 9 bases between them. The germline CDR1 and CDR2 sequences are MNHNY and SVGAGI (reference sequence). The CDR3 contains 14 residues. The CDR3, as DNA: TGTGCCAGCAGTTACTCTGGACAGTTAAACACCATATATTTT. Translating gives CASSYSGQLNTIYF.

The CDR3 nucleotides are TGTGCCAGCAGTTACAGGGCCCGCGACCGGGAGCTGTTTTTT. This sequence encodes CASSYRARDRELFF. This sequence joins TRBV6-5 and TRBJ2-2; D is unclear. This CDR3 region has 14 residues. Germline-derived CDR1 and CDR2 are MNHEY and SVGAGI. The V gene lost 2 bases and the J gene lost 9 bases, with 13 bases spanning the gap.

A word on this clone: The sample carries other DNA sequences with the same CDR3. This rearrangement joins TRBV7-9 to TRBJ1-2; TRBD1 agrees at 11 bases. J was trimmed by 6 bases and V by 5 bases; bases with no gene match: 2. This CDR3 comprises 13 residues. The germline CDR1 and CDR2 sequences are SEHNR and FQNEAQ (reference sequence). CDR3 sequence (DNA): TGTGCCAGCAGCCCGGGACAGGGGGATGGCTACACCTTC. The encoded protein is CASSPGQGDGYTF.

The chain joins TRBV9 to TRBJ2-2; D is unresolved. The CDR3 extends over 15 amino acids. Trimming shortened V by 0 bases and J by 5 bases, and 11 bases separated the two germline ends. Germline CDR1 SGDLS, CDR2 YYNGEE. CDR3 bases: TGTGCCAGCAGCGTAGAAAAGGGCCGGACCGGGGAGCTGTTTTTT. This sequence encodes CASSVEKGRTGELFF.

The CDR3 region has the DNA TGCGCCAGCAGCCCGTGGACAGGACGAAACACTGAAGCTTTCTTT. Translated: CASSPWTGRNTEAFF. J is TRBJ1-1 and V is TRBV4-1, with TRBD1 identical over 7 bases. J gave up 2 bases and V 4 bases, and 7 bases lay outside the gene matches. Germline CDR1 reads MGHRA; CDR2 reads YSYEKL. This CDR3 is 15 amino acids long.

In the case of this clone: A far larger clone is one nucleotide away, so this likely arose from a read error. Distinct nucleotide sequences in the sample also encode this CDR3. This chain connects TRBV2 to TRBJ1-5, with 11 bases aligning to TRBD1. There are 14 residues in the CDR3. Germline V gives CDR1 SNHLY, CDR2 FYNNEI. V was clipped by 4 bases and J by 5 bases; unmatched bases: 1. CDR3 sequence (DNA): TGTGCCAGCAGTGGGACAGGGGGCGATCAGCCCCAGCATTTT. Translation gives CASSGTGGDQPQHF.

The chain recombines TRBV30 with TRBJ2-7; 10 bases fit TRBD1. Germline CDR1 GTSNPN, CDR2 SVGIG (reference sequence). The CDR3 is made up of 14 amino acids. The J segment lost 2 bases and the V segment lost 0 bases, leaving 1 base of the junction unmatched. CDR3 nucleotides: TGTGCCTGGAGTGTCGGGACAGGGGCCTACGAGCAGTACTTC. This sequence encodes CAWSVGTGAYEQYF.

The V and J genes are TRBV6-1 and TRBJ1-5, with a possible D match to TRBD1 (5 bases). The V gene lost 6 bases and the J gene lost 5 bases, with 17 bases spanning the gap. This CDR3 has 15 amino acids. The germline gives CDR1 MNHNS, CDR2 SASEGT. This chain's CDR3 is CASRLLGRGYQPQHF. CDR3 nucleotide sequence: TGTGCCAGCAGACTCCTAGGGCGGGGCTATCAGCCCCAGCATTTT.

A single count supports this clone. Its ends do not fully match the called genes, so a read error is possible. CDR3 sequence (DNA): TGTGCCAGCAGACTATCTAGAGCTCAAGCGACCCAGTACTTC. It codes for CASRLSRAQATQYF. The J gene is TRBJ2-5, the V gene TRBV6-6; D is unclear. The CDR3 sequence is 14 residues long. The germline gives CDR1 MNHNY, CDR2 SVGAGI (reference sequence).